This TCR beta chain came from a study of T cell responses to AZD1222 COVID-19 vaccine (dated by TCRdb to 2020 to 2023). Looking at the study overall: TCR sequencing covered 233 trial participants: 200 to 220 given two doses of AZD1222 and 26 given two doses of MenACWY control vaccine. Trial participants were enrolled by age into 18-55, 56-69 and 70-plus year subgroups, with roughly 160, 29 and 62 TCR-sequenced participants respectively. Overall results and qualifications from the work: Participants were mostly white British and included more females than males, and it was suggested by the authors that clonal diversity may have been underestimated. Reportedly, close to half of the unique spike-specific TCRs recognized epitopes lying outside the regions that are mutated in the B.1.351 and B.1.1.7 variants. After two AZD1222 doses, spike-specific TCR breadth and depth were significantly higher than at day 0 and than in MenACWY recipients. The 56-69-year group was small, and its depth increase did not reach significance, likely because of low power. CD4 TCRs associated with the vaccine covered the entire spike protein, and the dominant responses were in regions 160-218 and 743-854. Only five or six AZD1222 recipients were SARS-CoV-2 seropositive at baseline, limiting conclusions about previously exposed vaccinees. Because no samples from the day 14 peak response were available, repertoires could be characterized only after the peak T cell response.

The meaning of the sample's time point label: about 28 days (+/-7) after the second vaccine dose. AZD1222 recipients given second doses at about 4 weeks or at about 12 weeks were pooled, since spike-specific TCR depth and breadth were not found to differ between the two schedules. Vaccinee samples were obtained from the UK trials COV001 and COV002, which included a single-blind randomized controlled phase 2/3 trial of AZD1222 (ChAdOx1 nCoV-19) in healthy adults. Trial participant PBMC samples were collected at day 0 and day 28 after the second dose for TCRbeta chain sequencing. The CDR3 regions of human TCRbeta chains were subjected to immunosequencing. The original pipeline was this. Repertoire TCRs were checked for matches against a reference library of SARS-CoV-2-specific TCRs that had been generated using the MIRA antigen-specificity platform. Breadth was defined as the fraction of unique TCRs that were SARS-CoV-2-associated, and depth was defined as the fraction of total T cells that were SARS-CoV-2-associated. Each spike-specific TCR was assigned to its reactive spike region and to a CD4 or CD8 class using the MIRA data. Log10-transformed breadth and depth values were compared by one-way ANOVA with Sidak's multiple comparisons tests. The clones in this table, taken by TCRdb from immuneACCESS, are in-frame only. Not every clone is retained; where verified, under half of the shortfall comes from an unresolved V gene, and the cause of the rest is unknown. That table supplies the V and J calls and clone size; D and trimming were determined from the DNA. The sample table records about 88,000 clones; approximately 90% of these occur just once. The ten largest clones represent approximately 5% of the sample.

The germline V gene provides CDR1 WSHSY and CDR2 SAAADI. V is pruned by 8 bases and J by 5 bases, leaving 10 bases of the junction without a gene match. Reading from cysteine to phenylalanine, the CDR3 counts 15 amino acids. Only the CDR3 DNA stays, 45 bases, in frame from base 1. On this clone itself: The clone's antigen remains unknown. The record has no base qualities; no much larger clone is one base away.

The V and J genes are TRBV10-2 and TRBJ2-7; 12 of the junction bases match TRBD1. Here the sequenced sample was peripheral blood, taken 28 days after the second AZD1222 dose. This receptor was obtained from an adult who received the AZD1222 COVID-19 vaccine. The CDR3 reads CASEDPGQGANEQYF. The nucleotides read TGCGCCAGCGAGGATCCGGGACAGGGGGCCAACGAGCAGTACTTC.